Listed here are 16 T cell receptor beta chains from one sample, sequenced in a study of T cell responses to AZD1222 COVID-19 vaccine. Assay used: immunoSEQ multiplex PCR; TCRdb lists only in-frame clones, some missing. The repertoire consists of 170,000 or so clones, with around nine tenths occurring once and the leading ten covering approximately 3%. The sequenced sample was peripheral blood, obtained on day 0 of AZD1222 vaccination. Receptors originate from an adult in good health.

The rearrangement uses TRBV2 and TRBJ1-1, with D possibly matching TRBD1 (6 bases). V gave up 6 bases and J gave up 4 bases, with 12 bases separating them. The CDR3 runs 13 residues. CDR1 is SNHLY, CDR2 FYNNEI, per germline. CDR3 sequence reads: CASSARGGTEAFF. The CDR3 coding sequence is TGTGCCAGCAGCGCGAGGGGGGGCACTGAAGCTTTCTTT.

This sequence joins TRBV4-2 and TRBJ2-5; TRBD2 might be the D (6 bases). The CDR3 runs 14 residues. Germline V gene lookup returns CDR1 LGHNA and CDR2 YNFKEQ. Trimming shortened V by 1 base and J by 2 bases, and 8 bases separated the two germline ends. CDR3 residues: CASSQGLAQETQYF. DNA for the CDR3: TGTGCCAGCAGCCAAGGGCTAGCGCAAGAGACCCAGTACTTC.

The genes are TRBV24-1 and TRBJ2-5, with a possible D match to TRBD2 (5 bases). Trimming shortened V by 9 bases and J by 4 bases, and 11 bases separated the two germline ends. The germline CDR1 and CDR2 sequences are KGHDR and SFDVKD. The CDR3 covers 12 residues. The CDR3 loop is CATPRAVETQYF. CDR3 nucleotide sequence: TGTGCCACCCCGAGGGCGGTAGAGACCCAGTACTTC.

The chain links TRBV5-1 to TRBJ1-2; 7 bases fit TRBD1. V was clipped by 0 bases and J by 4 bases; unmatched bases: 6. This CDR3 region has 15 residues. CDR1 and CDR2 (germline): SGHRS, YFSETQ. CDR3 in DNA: TGCGCCAGCAGCTTGGAGGGCGAGGGGGCCTATGGCTACACCTTC. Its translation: CASSLEGEGAYGYTF. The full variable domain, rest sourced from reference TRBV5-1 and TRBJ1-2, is KAGVTQTPRYLIKTRGQQVTLSCSPISGHRSVSWYQQTPGQGLQFLFEYFSETQRNKGNFPGRFSGRQFSNSRSEMNVSTLELGDSALYLCASSLEGEGAYGYTFGSGTRLTVV.

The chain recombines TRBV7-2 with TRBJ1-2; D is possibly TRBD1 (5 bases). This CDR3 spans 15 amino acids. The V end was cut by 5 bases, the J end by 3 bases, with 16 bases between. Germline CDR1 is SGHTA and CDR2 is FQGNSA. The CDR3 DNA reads TGTGCCAGCAGCCTCCAGAGGGGACTTTACTATGGCTACACCTTC. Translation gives CASSLQRGLYYGYTF.

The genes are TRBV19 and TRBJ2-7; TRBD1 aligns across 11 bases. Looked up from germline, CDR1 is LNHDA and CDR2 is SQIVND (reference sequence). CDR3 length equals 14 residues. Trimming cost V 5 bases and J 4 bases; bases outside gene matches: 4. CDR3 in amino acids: CASSRTGGRYEQYF. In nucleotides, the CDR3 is TGTGCCAGTAGTCGGACAGGGGGCAGGTACGAGCAGTACTTC.

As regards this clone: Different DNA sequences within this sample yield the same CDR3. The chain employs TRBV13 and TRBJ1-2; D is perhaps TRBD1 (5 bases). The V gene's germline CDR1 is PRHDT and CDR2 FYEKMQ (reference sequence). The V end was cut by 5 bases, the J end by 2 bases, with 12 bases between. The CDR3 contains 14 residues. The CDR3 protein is CASSIGTGNYGYTF. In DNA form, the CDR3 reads TGTGCCAGCAGCATCGGGACGGGCAACTATGGCTACACCTTC.

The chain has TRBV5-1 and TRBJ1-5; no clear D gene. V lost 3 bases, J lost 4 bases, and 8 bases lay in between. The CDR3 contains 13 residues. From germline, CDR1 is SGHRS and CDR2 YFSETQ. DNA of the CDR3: TGCGCCAGCAGCTCCGACCCTAATCAGCCCCAGCATTTT. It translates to CASSSDPNQPQHF.

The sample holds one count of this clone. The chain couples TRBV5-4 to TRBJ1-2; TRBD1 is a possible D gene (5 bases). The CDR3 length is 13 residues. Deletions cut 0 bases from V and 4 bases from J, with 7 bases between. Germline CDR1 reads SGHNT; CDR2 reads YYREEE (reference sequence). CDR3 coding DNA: TGTGCCAGCAGCTTGGCTGGGACCTATGGCTACACCTTC. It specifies CASSLAGTYGYTF.

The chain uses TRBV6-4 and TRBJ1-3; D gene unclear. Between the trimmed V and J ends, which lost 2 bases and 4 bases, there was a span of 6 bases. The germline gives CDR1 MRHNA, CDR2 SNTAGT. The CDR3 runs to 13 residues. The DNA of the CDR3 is TGTGCCAGCAGTGACGGGGTAGGAAACACCATATATTTT. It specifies CASSDGVGNTIYF.

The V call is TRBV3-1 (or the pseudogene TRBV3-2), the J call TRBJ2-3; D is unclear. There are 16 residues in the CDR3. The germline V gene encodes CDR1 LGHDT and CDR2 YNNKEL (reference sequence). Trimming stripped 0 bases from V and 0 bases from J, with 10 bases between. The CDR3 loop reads CASSQEQDVSTDTQYF. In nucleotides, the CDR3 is TGTGCCAGCAGCCAAGAGCAGGACGTAAGCACAGATACGCAGTATTTT.

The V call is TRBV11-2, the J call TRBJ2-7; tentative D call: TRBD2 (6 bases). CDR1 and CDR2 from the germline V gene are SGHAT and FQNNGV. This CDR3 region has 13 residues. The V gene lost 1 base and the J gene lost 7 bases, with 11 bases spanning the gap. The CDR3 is CASSLAFGTEQYF. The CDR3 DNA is TGTGCCAGCAGCTTAGCCTTCGGGACTGAGCAGTACTTC. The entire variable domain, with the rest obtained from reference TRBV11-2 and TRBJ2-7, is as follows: EAGVAQSPRYKIIEKRQSVAFWCNPISGHATLYWYQQILGQGPKLLIQFQNNGVVDDSQLPKDRFSAERLKGVDSTLKIQPAKLEDSAVYLCASSLAFGTEQYFGPGTRLTVT.

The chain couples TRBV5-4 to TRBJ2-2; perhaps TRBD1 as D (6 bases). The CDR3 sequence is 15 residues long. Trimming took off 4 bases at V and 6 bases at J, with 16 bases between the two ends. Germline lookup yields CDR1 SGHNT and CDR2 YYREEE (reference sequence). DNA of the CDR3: TGTGCCAGCAGCCCCTACACAGGGTCCGCCGGGGAGCTGTTTTTT. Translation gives CASSPYTGSAGELFF.

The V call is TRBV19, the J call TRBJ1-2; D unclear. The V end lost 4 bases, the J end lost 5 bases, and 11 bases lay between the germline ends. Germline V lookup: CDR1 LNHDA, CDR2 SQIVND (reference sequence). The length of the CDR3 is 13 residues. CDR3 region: CASSSYEVYGYTF. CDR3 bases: TGTGCCAGTAGTAGTTATGAGGTTTATGGCTACACCTTC.

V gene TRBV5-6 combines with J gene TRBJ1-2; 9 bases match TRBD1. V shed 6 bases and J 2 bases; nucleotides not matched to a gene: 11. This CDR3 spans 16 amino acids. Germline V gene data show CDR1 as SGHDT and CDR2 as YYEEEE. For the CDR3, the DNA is TGTGCCAGCACCCCGATTCGGGACAGGGCCAACTATGGCTACACCTTC. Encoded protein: CASTPIRDRANYGYTF. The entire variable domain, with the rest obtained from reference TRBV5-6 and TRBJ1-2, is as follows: DAGVTQSPTHLIKTRGQQVTLRCSPKSGHDTVSWYQQALGQGPQFIFQYYEEEERQRGNFPDRFSGHQFPNYSSELNVNALLLGDSALYLCASTPIRDRANYGYTFGSGTRLTVV.

CDR3 sequence: CASSLPGLAGLIDTQYF. The CDR3 DNA is TGTGCCAGCAGTTTACCGGGACTAGCGGGGCTGATAGATACGCAGTATTTT. V is TRBV27 and J is TRBJ2-3; 13 nucleotides agree with TRBD2. The CDR3 is 17 residues long. The germline V gene encodes CDR1 MNHEY and CDR2 SMNVEV (reference sequence). V was pared by 2 bases and J by 5 bases, with 7 bases of the junction left unmatched.